This is a list of T cell receptor beta chains from one sample in a study of blood T cells in healthy people across ages. Using its own MiXCR run on the 5' RACE reads, TCRdb lists one record per CDR3 protein. The sample holds hundreds of thousands of distinct CDR3 sequences, over 25% seen once. A further study also used this sample, focusing on T cells of mothers and their children.

Sequencing was carried out using blood. These receptors were obtained from a boy aged 2 to 9 in good health. Both conserved end residues are part of each CDR3. The order of the fields is D gene, clone size, J gene, V gene, CDR3 DNA, CDR3 protein. The D gene is left open where the match is weak. Clone size is shown for a subset of rows, as once, few, many or a class of expanded clone.

D: TRBD1; size: .; J: TRBJ2-5; V: TRBV9; DNA: TGTGCCAGCAGCACCTCCCCGGGACAGGGGATACAAGAGACCCAGTACTTC; CDR3: CASSTSPGQGIQETQYF
D: .; size: few; J: TRBJ1-2; V: TRBV10-3; DNA: TGTGCCATCAGTACCGGGACGGAAAACTATGGCTACACCTTC; CDR3: CAISTGTENYGYTF
D: TRBD2; size: .; J: TRBJ2-2; V: TRBV5-1; DNA: TGCGCCAGCAGCTTGAGCGGGACCGCCGGGGAGCTGTTTTTT; CDR3: CASSLSGTAGELFF
D: TRBD2; size: .; J: TRBJ2-6; V: TRBV6-2/TRBV6-3; DNA: TGTGCCAGTTCGGGAGGCAGTGCTGGGGCCAACGTCCTGACTTTC; CDR3: CASSGGSAGANVLTF
D: TRBD1; size: .; J: TRBJ2-7; V: TRBV6-5; DNA: TGTGCCAGCAGTTACTCGGTCCGGGACAGACAGTACTTC; CDR3: CASSYSVRDRQYF
D: .; size: .; J: TRBJ2-2; V: TRBV27; DNA: TGTGCCAGCAGCCCCTCGGGACATCCCACAAATCTCGCGAACACCGGGGAGCTGTTTTTT; CDR3: CASSPSGHPTNLANTGELFF
D: TRBD1; size: .; J: TRBJ1-1; V: TRBV6-6; DNA: TGTGCCAGCAGTTACTTAGGACAGGGGAGCACTGAAGCTTTCTTT; CDR3: CASSYLGQGSTEAFF
D: TRBD1; size: few; J: TRBJ2-1; V: TRBV5-1; DNA: TGCGCCAGCAGCTCCCTACAGGGGAATGAGCAGTTCTTC; CDR3: CASSSLQGNEQFF
D: .; size: .; J: TRBJ1-2; V: TRBV12-3/TRBV12-4; DNA: TGTGCCAGCAGTCAACTTCACGGGGCCGGGGGCTACACCTTC; CDR3: CASSQLHGAGGYTF
D: TRBD2; size: .; J: TRBJ2-1; V: TRBV5-6; DNA: TGTGCCAGCAGCTTCAGACTAGCGGACTACAATGAGCAGTTCTTC; CDR3: CASSFRLADYNEQFF
D: .; size: .; J: TRBJ1-2; V: TRBV12-5; DNA: TGTGCTAGTGGTCCCCGAGGGGGGGTCTATGGCTACACCTTC; CDR3: CASGPRGGVYGYTF
D: TRBD1; size: .; J: TRBJ2-3; V: TRBV5-1; DNA: TGCGCCAGCAGCCCCGCGGGACAGGGAATTGCAGATACGCAGTATTTT; CDR3: CASSPAGQGIADTQYF
D: TRBD1; size: few; J: TRBJ1-1; V: TRBV4-3; DNA: TGCGCCAGCAGCCAAGGGGTCTGGACAGGGAACACTGAAGCTTTCTTT; CDR3: CASSQGVWTGNTEAFF
D: TRBD1; size: .; J: TRBJ2-7; V: TRBV28; DNA: TGTGCCAGCAGGACAGGGAGCTCCTACGAGCAGTACTTC; CDR3: CASRTGSSYEQYF
D: .; size: .; J: TRBJ2-3; V: TRBV29-1; DNA: TGCAGCGTTGCCGGGATTTTGGACAGAGGAGATACGCAGTATTTT; CDR3: CSVAGILDRGDTQYF
D: TRBD1; size: .; J: TRBJ2-4; V: TRBV6-6; DNA: TGTGCCAGCAGTTCATCGACAGGGACCCCTATAAGCATTCAGTACTTC; CDR3: CASSSSTGTPISIQYF
D: .; size: .; J: TRBJ2-1; V: TRBV9; DNA: TGTGCCAGCAGCGTAGTTAGCGGATTCTACAATGAGCAGTTCTTC; CDR3: CASSVVSGFYNEQFF
D: TRBD2; size: .; J: TRBJ2-4; V: TRBV7-8; DNA: TGTGCCAGCAGCGGCGGGGGGGCGTTTGACATTCAGTACTTC; CDR3: CASSGGGAFDIQYF